Presented here are 24 T cell receptor beta chains from one specimen sequenced in a study of CD8+ T cells in alopecia areata. The treatment: oral pan-JAK inhibitor, 5-10 mg twice daily. In each case, RNA was isolated and then reverse transcribed into cDNA as the sequencing template. Produced via immunoSEQ multiplex PCR; TCRdb's table is partial and in-frame only. Here the sample spans about 42,000 clones, around three fifths being singletons. This specimen consisted of CD8+ T cells sorted from blood, obtained at week 4, from a patient treated with tofacitinib. These TCRs come from a human donor with alopecia areata.

Written as DNA, the CDR3 is TGTGCCAGCAGCTCACTAGCGTGGGAGACCCAGTACTTC. This codes for CASSSLAWETQYF. This chain uses TRBV7-2 with TRBJ2-5; TRBD2 aligns across 7 bases. J was trimmed by 5 bases and V by 4 bases; bases with no gene match: 4. Germline lookup yields CDR1 SGHTA and CDR2 FQGNSA. CDR3 length: 13 amino acids. Combining the CDR3 with reference TRBV7-2 and TRBJ2-5 gives the whole variable domain GAGVSQSPSNKVTEKGKDVELRCDPISGHTALYWYRQSLGQGLEFLIYFQGNSAPDKSGLPSDRFSAERTGGSVSTLTIQRTQQEDSAVYLCASSSLAWETQYFGPGTRLLVL.

The chain links TRBV11-1 to TRBJ1-2; maybe TRBD1 (5 bases). Germline CDR1 and CDR2: SGHAT and FQDESV (reference sequence). Trimming removed 4 bases at V and 0 bases at J, with 9 bases between. The CDR3 contains 14 residues. The chain's CDR3 is CASSSGGSNYGYTF. DNA for the CDR3: TGTGCCAGCAGCTCCGGGGGATCTAACTATGGCTACACCTTC.

DNA for the CDR3: TGTGCCATCAGTCCGGACCAGACCTACGAGCAGTACTTC. Amino acids: CAISPDQTYEQYF. The chain combines TRBV10-3 with TRBJ2-7; D ambiguous. This CDR3 spans 13 amino acids. V was pared by 5 bases and J by 2 bases, with 10 bases between. Germline-derived CDR1 and CDR2 are ENHRY and SYGVKD.

This clone showed up just a few times. This sequence joins TRBV29-1 and TRBJ2-1; 10 positions agree with TRBD2. Per germline, CDR1 SQVTM and CDR2 ANQGSEA. The V and J ends lost 1 base and 6 bases, in that order; junction bases with no gene match: 6. The CDR3 totals 15 residues. The chain's CDR3 is CSVEALAGVGNEQFF. DNA of the CDR3: TGCAGCGTTGAAGCCCTAGCGGGGGTGGGCAATGAGCAGTTCTTC.

The chain carries TRBV15 and TRBJ2-1, with 9 bases matching TRBD1. CDR1 is LNHNV, CDR2 YYDKDF, per germline (reference sequence). The V and J ends lost 5 bases and 4 bases, in that order; junction bases with no gene match: 9. The CDR3 covers 16 residues. CDR3: CATSETGTGTYNEQFF. The CDR3 bases are TGTGCCACCAGCGAAACCGGGACAGGGACATACAATGAGCAGTTCTTC.

V gene TRBV7-8 combines with J gene TRBJ2-6; D uncertain. CDR1 SGHVS and CDR2 FQNEAQ come from the germline V gene. The V and J ends lost 2 bases and 10 bases respectively, with 18 bases between them. The CDR3 totals 16 residues. The CDR3 nucleotides are TGTGCCAGCAGCTTATTGGGTTCGGAGACAATAAACGTCCTGACTTTC. Translation gives CASSLLGSETINVLTF.

This clone showed up just once. This chain joins TRBV29-1 and TRBJ1-1, with D possibly matching TRBD1 (6 bases). V was trimmed by 7 bases and J by 5 bases, leaving 20 bases between them. This CDR3 is built from 14 residues. Germline CDR1 SQVTM, CDR2 ANQGSEA. The CDR3 nucleotides read TGCAGCGCCGTCGGATCAGGGGTTAGAACTGAAGCTTTCTTT. Protein product: CSAVGSGVRTEAFF. Using reference TRBV29-1 and TRBJ1-1 for the parts outside the CDR3, the full variable domain is SAVISQKPSRDICQRGTSLTIQCQVDSQVTMMFWYRQQPGQSLTLIATANQGSEATYESGFVIDKFPISRPNLTFSTLTVSNMSPEDSSIYLCSAVGSGVRTEAFFGQGTRLTVV.

The genes are TRBV29-1 and TRBJ1-2, with D hard to call. Deletions cut 1 base from V and 2 bases from J, with 8 bases between. The CDR3 has 13 residues. Per germline, CDR1 SQVTM and CDR2 ANQGSEA. CDR3 in amino acids: CSVEGRQNYGYTF. CDR3 nucleotides: TGCAGCGTTGAAGGACGGCAAAACTATGGCTACACCTTC.

Concerning this clone itself: The junction departs from germline at one end; a sequencing error may be responsible. The J gene is TRBJ1-1, the V gene TRBV2; the D gene is possibly TRBD1 (5 bases). This CDR3 is 11 amino acids long. Germline V lookup: CDR1 SNHLY, CDR2 FYNNEI. The chain's CDR3 is CASSETRDSPF. The CDR3 DNA is TGTGCCAGCAGTGAAACCAGGGACTCCCCATTT.

CDR3 region: CATSPSRIPSTDTQYF. DNA for the CDR3: TGTGCCACCAGCCCCTCACGGATTCCTAGCACAGATACGCAGTATTTT. This chain connects TRBV15 to TRBJ2-3, with D hard to call. V was shortened by 5 bases and J by 0 bases, with 15 bases between the two germline ends. This CDR3 comprises 16 residues. Germline-derived CDR1 and CDR2 are LNHNV and YYDKDF (reference sequence).

This clone was observed a single time. The chain uses TRBV4-1 and TRBJ2-7, with D possibly matching TRBD1 (5 bases). Germline V gives CDR1 MGHRA, CDR2 YSYEKL. Between the trimmed V and J ends, which lost 3 bases and 2 bases, there was a span of 8 bases. The CDR3 loop spans 13 amino acids. This chain's CDR3 is CASSHPGTYEQYF. CDR3 DNA: TGCGCCAGCAGCCATCCAGGGACCTACGAGCAGTACTTC.

The J gene is TRBJ2-7, the V gene TRBV29-1, with D tentatively TRBD2 (6 bases). Germline CDR1 and CDR2: SQVTM and ANQGSEA. The CDR3 has 11 amino acids. V lost 7 bases, J lost 2 bases, and 9 bases lay in between. CDR3 amino acids: CSGGVAYEQYF. The CDR3 DNA sequence: TGCAGCGGCGGGGTCGCCTACGAGCAGTACTTC.

The chain recombines TRBV29-1 with TRBJ2-3; 10 positions agree with TRBD2. The V segment lost 7 bases and the J segment 2 bases; nucleotides outside the gene matches: 15. Germline V gene lookup returns CDR1 SQVTM and CDR2 ANQGSEA. CDR3 length: 17 residues. The CDR3 here is CSARPLAGDRNTDTQYF. The CDR3 region has the DNA TGCAGCGCCCGACCCCTAGCGGGGGATCGGAACACAGATACGCAGTATTTT.

The chain joins TRBV4-1 to TRBJ2-7; D remains ambiguous. The length of the CDR3 is 13 residues. The ends were cut back, 1 base at V and 2 bases at J, with 6 bases in the middle. CDR1 MGHRA and CDR2 YSYEKL come from the germline V gene. The CDR3 DNA reads TGCGCCAGCAGCCAAGGTTTAGCCTACGAGCAGTACTTC. It encodes CASSQGLAYEQYF.

The chain couples TRBV10-2 to TRBJ2-3; D not resolved. V lost 3 bases to trimming and J lost 2 bases, with 6 bases between them. This CDR3 is built from 13 residues. CDR1 and CDR2 from the germline V gene are WSHSY and SAAADI. The CDR3 loop is CASSERITDTQYF. The CDR3 coding sequence is TGCGCCAGCAGTGAACGGATCACAGATACGCAGTATTTT.

This clone was detected only once. The CDR3 DNA sequence: TGTGCCTGGAGGACGATAGAGGGCATTCAGTACTTC. Translated: CAWRTIEGIQYF. The chain uses TRBV30 and TRBJ2-4, with TRBD2 as a possible D gene (5 bases). The ends were cut back, 3 bases at V and 9 bases at J, with 12 bases in the middle. CDR1 and CDR2 (germline): GTSNPN, SVGIG (reference sequence). The CDR3 extends over 12 amino acids.

The rearrangement links TRBV19 to TRBJ2-6; no clear D. Looked up from germline, CDR1 is LNHDA and CDR2 is SQIVND (reference sequence). V lost 2 bases and J lost 2, with 4 bases in between. The CDR3 has 14 amino acids. The CDR3 bases are TGTGCCAGTAGTATAAACCCTGGGGCCAACGTCCTGACTTTC. It yields the protein CASSINPGANVLTF.

This sequence joins TRBV4-1 and TRBJ1-5, with D maybe TRBD1 (5 bases). This CDR3 is built from 15 residues. Trimming removed 0 bases from V and 6 bases from J, with 12 bases in between. CDR1 and CDR2 (germline): MGHRA, YSYEKL. CDR3 sequence (DNA): TGCGCCAGCAGCCAAGATCCCGGGGGAGGTCAGCCCCAGCATTTT. This codes for CASSQDPGGGQPQHF.

V gene TRBV29-1 combines with J gene TRBJ1-2, with D maybe TRBD1 (5 bases). Between the trimmed V and J ends, which lost 3 bases and 8 bases, there was a span of 13 bases. Germline CDR1 and CDR2: SQVTM and ANQGSEA. The CDR3 is made up of 12 amino acids. This CDR3 is CSVDGQGEGYTF. CDR3 coding DNA: TGCAGCGTTGATGGGCAGGGAGAGGGCTACACCTTC.

For the CDR3, the DNA is TGTGCCAGCAGTGATAGGGACTCAGGTGCAGATACGCAGTATTTT. It codes for CASSDRDSGADTQYF. V gene TRBV6-1 combines with J gene TRBJ2-3; TRBD2 is a possible D gene (6 bases). This CDR3 contains 15 residues. Trimming cost V 3 bases and J 4 bases, with 14 bases left between them. Germline CDR1 MNHNS, CDR2 SASEGT.

The genes are TRBV29-1 and TRBJ2-5, with D perhaps TRBD2 (5 bases). The CDR3 loop spans 17 amino acids. The germline gives CDR1 SQVTM, CDR2 ANQGSEA. The V gene lost 1 base and the J gene lost 5 bases, with 23 bases spanning the gap. The CDR3 here is CSVEGVTARPEVETQYF. CDR3 DNA: TGCAGCGTTGAAGGGGTTACGGCCAGACCGGAGGTGGAGACCCAGTACTTC. The whole variable domain, remainder taken from reference TRBV29-1 and TRBJ2-5, is SAVISQKPSRDICQRGTSLTIQCQVDSQVTMMFWYRQQPGQSLTLIATANQGSEATYESGFVIDKFPISRPNLTFSTLTVSNMSPEDSSIYLCSVEGVTARPEVETQYFGPGTRLLVL.

The chain carries TRBV25-1 and TRBJ2-1, with 12 bases matching TRBD2. This CDR3 spans 12 amino acids. Trimming cost V 6 bases and J 10 bases; bases outside gene matches: 1. Germline V lookup: CDR1 MGHDK, CDR2 SYGVNS. The CDR3 region has the DNA TGTGCCAGCAGCGGGACTAGCGGGGAGCAGTTCTTC. Its translation is CASSGTSGEQFF. Combining the CDR3 with reference TRBV25-1 and TRBJ2-1 gives the whole variable domain EADIYQTPRYLVIGTGKKITLECSQTMGHDKMYWYQQDPGMELHLIHYSYGVNSTEKGDLSSESTVSRIRTEHFPLTLESARPSHTSQYLCASSGTSGEQFFGPGTRLTVL.

The V and J genes are TRBV5-1 and TRBJ2-3; D not resolved. The ends were cut back, 1 base at V and 2 bases at J, with 2 bases in the middle. Germline CDR1 is SGHRS and CDR2 is YFSETQ. This CDR3 has 12 residues. The CDR3 loop is CASSLYTDTQYF. CDR3 sequence (DNA): TGCGCCAGCAGCTTGTACACAGATACGCAGTATTTT.

This chain uses TRBV11-3 with TRBJ1-5, with D perhaps TRBD1 (6 bases). Germline V lookup: CDR1 SGHNT, CDR2 YENEEA. The CDR3 has 13 amino acids. Trimming left V 3 bases short and J 7 bases short, with 10 bases between. The CDR3 loop reads CASSLGGGQPQHF. Here the CDR3 DNA reads TGTGCCAGCAGCTTGGGGGGCGGCCAGCCCCAGCATTTT.